This T cell receptor beta chain was identified during a study of neurological immune-mediated disorders. Findings of the study overall: No sharing of CDR3 amino acid sequences was observed among expanded clones across subjects, suggesting private repertoires in all groups.

From germline, CDR1 is SQVTM and CDR2 ANQGSEA. The CDR3 is made up of 13 amino acids. J was trimmed by 7 bases and V by 0 bases; bases with no gene match: 5. PBMCs numbering 2 million and stored at -80 C yielded the unsorted libraries. It was by 5'RACE with 10-nucleotide random UMIs that the cDNA was made. Over 170 million TCR-beta sequences, together covering 15-18 subjects, were produced by every individual sequencing run that was carried out. TCRdb used MiXCR to reprocess the 5' RACE reads, holding one entry per CDR3 protein. The data hold about 66,000 distinct CDR3 sequences, with around 3.3% observed a single time. This clonotype showed up many times. Its antigen is unknown.

This chain joins TRBV29-1 and TRBJ1-2; 7 bases fit TRBD1. The specimen was PBMCs. This clonotype was sampled from a man aged 40-49 years with multiple sclerosis. CDR3 in DNA: TGCAGCGTTGAAGAGGAGGGGGCGCTTGGCTACACCTTC. Its protein product is CSVEEEGALGYTF.